This note documents a single T cell receptor beta chain sequence. Study processing details: By means of reference gene primer amplification, nucleated cell counts were estimated. Some clones are missing from TCRdb's copy, which holds only in-frame ones; the method was immunoSEQ multiplex PCR. Clonal size and the V and J genes are those of that table, whereas D and trimming came from the DNA. Seen here are 75,000 to 95,000 clones, about 88% observed once, and the top ten hold roughly 2.8%. The data were obtained in a study of blood T cell repertoires in COVID-19. Study-level information: There were acute and convalescent COVID-19 samples, and they came from the United States, Italy and Spain. The analysed material was cDNA or gDNA that came from T cells, B-cell-depleted T cells, or PBMCs.

The ends were cut back, 5 bases at V and 3 bases at J, with 7 bases in the middle. The germline CDR1 and CDR2 sequences are LNHDA and SQIVND (reference sequence). The CDR3 contains 12 residues. The sample consisted of peripheral blood. This clonotype was obtained from a woman of 80 years or more with acute or convalescent COVID-19. V and J are TRBV19 and TRBJ1-1; D is ambiguous. The CDR3 sequence is CASSRLDTEAFF. For the CDR3, the DNA is TGTGCCAGTAGTCGGTTGGACACTGAAGCTTTCTTT.